The entry that follows covers one T cell receptor beta chain sequence. The data were taken from a study of cytomegalovirus exposure and HLA in healthy donors. V lost 6 bases to trimming and J lost 8 bases, with 14 bases between them. CDR1 is MRHNA, CDR2 SNTAGT, per germline. The CDR3 has 13 residues. With 60 Vbeta and 13 Jbeta primers, the PCR was carried out. Clones were sequenced by immunoSEQ multiplex PCR, and TCRdb holds only the in-frame ones, with some missing. The specimen's table records 45,000 or so clones. The rearrangement joins TRBV6-4 to TRBJ2-1; D perhaps matches TRBD2 (6 bases). Sequenced material: PBMCs. This TCR came from a male donor in good health and CMV-seronegative. The CDR3 DNA reads TGTGCCAGCAGAAGGACTACCCTCGATGAGCAGTTCTTC. It specifies CASRRTTLDEQFF.